The rows below give T cell receptor beta chains drawn from one sample of a study of blood T cells in healthy people across ages. MiXCR was run by TCRdb on the 5' RACE reads, yielding one entry per CDR3 protein. This table holds around 1,000,000 distinct CDR3 sequences, approximately 25% found once. The sample also formed part of further work on T cells of mothers and their children.

The sample taken for sequencing was blood. Receptor source: a girl aged 2-10 years in good health. The CDR3 runs from the conserved cysteine through the conserved F or W. D genes are given only for firm matches. Rows give clone size only sometimes, using once, few, many, or a class for an expanded clone.

J gene	V gene	D gene	clone size	CDR3 DNA	CDR3 protein
TRBJ2-1	TRBV13	NA	NA	TGTGCCAGCACGCGGGGTCGAACCTACAATGAGCAGTTCTTC	CASTRGRTYNEQFF
TRBJ2-3	TRBV6-5	NA	NA	TGTGCCAGCTGTCGGAGGGCGGATACGCAGTATTTT	CASCRRADTQYF
TRBJ2-5	TRBV5-1	TRBD2	few	TGCGCCAGCAGCTTAGATCCCAGCGGGAGGCACGGTTACCAAGAGACCCAGTACTTC	CASSLDPSGRHGYQETQYF
TRBJ2-2	TRBV7-7	NA	NA	TGTGCTAGCAGCTCATTAGACAGGGAGCTGTTTTTT	CASSSLDRELFF
TRBJ1-3	TRBV12-3/TRBV12-4	NA	NA	TGTGCCAGCAGTTTTGATCGGAACACCATATATTTT	CASSFDRNTIYF
TRBJ1-2	TRBV5-6	NA	few	TGTGCCAGCAGCTCATTTGCAACTAACTATGGCTACACCTTC	CASSSFATNYGYTF
TRBJ1-2	TRBV4-1	NA	few	TGCGCCAGCAGCCAAGATCATTCAGTAGCTAACTATGGCTACACCTTC	CASSQDHSVANYGYTF
TRBJ1-4	TRBV5-6	NA	NA	TGTGCCAGCAGCCTTCCCTCGTTTGAAAAACTGTTTTTT	CASSLPSFEKLFF
TRBJ2-5	TRBV7-3	NA	once	TGTGCCAGCAGCCCCGGGATCGCAGGGGGGGAGACCCAGTACTTC	CASSPGIAGGETQYF
TRBJ1-3	TRBV20-1	NA	few	TGCAGTGCTAGAGCTTTCAATACGGGGACTGGAAACACCATATATTTT	CSARAFNTGTGNTIYF
TRBJ2-5	TRBV15	NA	NA	TGTGCCAGCAGCAGAGATTGGGGGGAAGAGACCCAGTACTTC	CASSRDWGEETQYF
TRBJ1-1	TRBV5-1	NA	few	TGCGCCAGCAGCTTGGCCCCCGGGGGTTTCGGCACTGAAGCTTTCTTT	CASSLAPGGFGTEAFF
TRBJ2-2	TRBV7-3	NA	once	TGTGCCAGCAGCTTAAGAATGCTGAACACCGGGGAGCTGTTTTTT	CASSLRMLNTGELFF
TRBJ1-1	TRBV10-3	TRBD1	few	TGTGCCATCAGTGGCCCGGGACAGTCAGAAGCTTTCTTT	CAISGPGQSEAFF
TRBJ1-2	TRBV12-3/TRBV12-4	NA	NA	TGTGCCAGCAGTTTGCCGGATCGGGATGGCTACACCTTC	CASSLPDRDGYTF
TRBJ2-3	TRBV28	NA	NA	TGTGCCAGCAGTTTAGGGATTACGCAGTATTTT	CASSLGITQYF
TRBJ2-5	TRBV29-1	NA	NA	TGCAGCACTGTAGGTGGGCAAGAGACCCAGTACTTC	CSTVGGQETQYF
TRBJ2-1	TRBV18	NA	few	TGTGCCAGCTCACCACTCCTAGCAAACTACAATGAGCAGTTCTTC	CASSPLLANYNEQFF
TRBJ2-7	TRBV20-1	TRBD1	few	TGCAGTGCTGGAGAATTAACAGGGGACTACGAGCAGTACTTC	CSAGELTGDYEQYF
TRBJ2-1	TRBV2	TRBD2	NA	TGTGCCAGCAGTGAATTACTAGCGGGGACCTACAATGAGCAGTTCTTC	CASSELLAGTYNEQFF
TRBJ2-5	TRBV29-1	NA	few	TGCAGCATCTTCATTGGTACCCAAGAGACCCAGTACTTC	CSIFIGTQETQYF
TRBJ2-3	TRBV7-9	TRBD2	few	TGTGCCAGCAGCTCGGGGGGGACCGATAGCACAGATACGCAGTATTTT	CASSSGGTDSTDTQYF
TRBJ2-1	TRBV6-6	NA	NA	TGTGCCAGCAGTTTCAGTCAGGGTAGCCCCCGAGAGCAGTTCTTC	CASSFSQGSPREQFF
TRBJ2-2	TRBV29-1	TRBD2	few	TGCAGCGTTTCTGGACTAGCGGGGCCCCTCGGGGAGCTGTTTTTT	CSVSGLAGPLGELFF
TRBJ1-2	TRBV29-1	NA	few	TGCAGCGCCCCCGGGGCAGACTATGGCTACACCTTC	CSAPGADYGYTF
TRBJ2-7	TRBV5-1	NA	NA	TGCGCCAGCAGCTCCGGGACGCAATACGAGCAGTACTTC	CASSSGTQYEQYF
TRBJ2-1	TRBV29-1	NA	few	TGCAGCGGAATCTACAATGAGCAGTTCTTC	CSGIYNEQFF
TRBJ2-7	TRBV20-1	NA	NA	TGCAGTGCTAGACAGGGGGAGGGAGGCCCCTACGAGCAGTACTTC	CSARQGEGGPYEQYF
TRBJ1-3	TRBV12-3/TRBV12-4	NA	NA	TGTGCCAGCAGTTTGTACACCATATATTTT	CASSLYTIYF
TRBJ2-2	TRBV9	TRBD2	few	TGTGCCAGCAGCGGACTAGCGGGAGGGTACACGAACACCGGGGAGCTGTTTTTT	CASSGLAGGYTNTGELFF
TRBJ2-7	TRBV15	NA	few	TGTGCCACCAGCAGCACGGATATTCCGGACGAGCAGTACTTC	CATSSTDIPDEQYF
TRBJ2-7	TRBV29-1	NA	NA	TGCAGCGTGACCAAAACAGCCTACGAGCAGTACTTC	CSVTKTAYEQYF
TRBJ1-3	TRBV10-3	TRBD1	NA	TGTGCCATTGGACAGGGAGGAAACACCATATATTTT	CAIGQGGNTIYF
TRBJ2-7	TRBV4-1	TRBD2	few	TGCGCCAGCAGCCAGGGTCCGGGACTAGTCGACTCCTACGAGCAGTACTTC	CASSQGPGLVDSYEQYF
TRBJ2-1	TRBV24-1	TRBD2	few	TGTGCCACCAGTGACCGTAGCGGGAGGACTTACAATGAGCAGTTCTTC	CATSDRSGRTYNEQFF
TRBJ2-1	TRBV3-1	TRBD2	NA	TGTGCCAGCAGCCCTCCTAGCGGGAGTCACAATGAGCAGTTCTTC	CASSPPSGSHNEQFF
TRBJ2-7	TRBV3-1	TRBD1	few	TGTGCCAGCAGTTTCGACCCGGGACAGGGGTCCTACGAGCAGTACTTC	CASSFDPGQGSYEQYF
TRBJ1-4	TRBV28	TRBD1	few	TGTGCCAGCCAAAAGGGGGCTGGGGAAAAACTGTTTTTT	CASQKGAGEKLFF
TRBJ2-3	TRBV19	NA	NA	TGTGCCAGTGGTGGATTGACTGGAGCGCCAGATACGCAGTATTTT	CASGGLTGAPDTQYF
TRBJ1-1	TRBV5-6	NA	NA	TGTGCCAGCAGCCTAGGGTTCAACACTGAAGCTTTCTTT	CASSLGFNTEAFF
TRBJ2-7	TRBV20-1	TRBD1	NA	TGCAGTGCTAGCCCGACAGGGCCTACCTACGAGCAGTACTTC	CSASPTGPTYEQYF
TRBJ2-7	TRBV20-1	TRBD1	few	TGCAGTGCTAGATGGGACAGGGGAACCTACGAGCAGTACTTC	CSARWDRGTYEQYF
TRBJ1-4	TRBV28	TRBD1	few	TGTGCCAGCAGTTCCCTCGGGACAGGTGGGAGTAAACTGTTTTTT	CASSSLGTGGSKLFF
TRBJ2-6	TRBV11-2	NA	NA	TGTGCCAGCAGCTCCAGGGATGGGGCCAACGTCCTGACTTTC	CASSSRDGANVLTF
TRBJ1-3	TRBV7-9	NA	few	TGTGCCAGCAGCTTAGGAGAGCTACTCTCTGGAAACACCATATATTTT	CASSLGELLSGNTIYF
TRBJ2-3	TRBV12-3/TRBV12-4	NA	few	TGTGCCAGCTACAGGGCGGGGGATACGCAGTATTTT	CASYRAGDTQYF
TRBJ2-2	TRBV5-1	TRBD2	few	TGCGCCAGTGCCTGGATAGGCGGGGGGCTGGACACCGGGGAGCTGTTTTTT	CASAWIGGGLDTGELFF
TRBJ2-5	TRBV6-1	NA	few	TGTGCCAGCAGTGGAGGGACAAGGGGAGAGACCCAGTACTTC	CASSGGTRGETQYF
TRBJ1-5	TRBV6-2/TRBV6-3	NA	NA	TGTGCCAGCAGCCAAATCCAAATCTTGGGGGAAGGCAATCAGCCCCAGCATTTT	CASSQIQILGEGNQPQHF
TRBJ1-6	TRBV4-1	NA	few	TGCGCCAGCAGCCAAGTCCAAAGGGGCCCGAATTCACCCCTCCACTTT	CASSQVQRGPNSPLHF
TRBJ2-2	TRBV7-2	TRBD2	NA	TGTGCCAGCAGCCGGACTAGGGGCACCGGGGAGCTGTTTTTT	CASSRTRGTGELFF
TRBJ2-7	TRBV28	TRBD2	few	TGTGCCAGCAGCCGATCCGGGACTAGCGGGTACGAGCAGTACTTC	CASSRSGTSGYEQYF
TRBJ2-4	TRBV4-2	NA	once	TGTGCCAGCAGCCAAGATTACGGTGGAAACATTCAGTACTTC	CASSQDYGGNIQYF
TRBJ2-7	TRBV20-1	TRBD1	NA	TGCAGTGCTAGTAACCCGGGACAGGGTGAATACGAGCAGTACTTC	CSASNPGQGEYEQYF
TRBJ2-5	TRBV29-1	NA	few	TGCAGCGTCGCAAGCATCGGGGAGACCCAGTACTTC	CSVASIGETQYF
TRBJ2-1	TRBV14	TRBD2	NA	TGTGCCAGCAGCCAGACCCCAGCGGGAGGCCTCGCTTGGAATGAGCAGTTCTTC	CASSQTPAGGLAWNEQFF